The source of this T cell receptor beta chain is a study of blood T cell repertoires in COVID-19 (dated by TCRdb to 2018 to 2020). About the investigation overall: The collaborator samples originated in the United States, Italy and Spain and spanned the acute and convalescent phases of COVID-19. The prospective study material was composed of cDNA or gDNA derived from T cells, B-cell-depleted T cells, or PBMCs. The dataset comprised deeply sampled blood TCRbeta repertoires from subjects exposed to, actively infected with, or recovered from COVID-19. The repertoires were released in a freely available public database meant as a resource for research on the immune response to SARS-CoV-2. Samples were obtained from the ongoing ImmuneRACE study (first 160 participants) and from roughly 1,300 subjects provided by 6 global collaborators. Sample metadata almost always included a de-identified subject ID, COVID-19 status, age in years and sex. Where available, HLA class I and class II types were obtained from metadata supplied by the sample provider rather than from assay-based typing.

Collaborating institutions collected whole blood in K2EDTA tubes following their own protocols. For TCRbeta analysis, collaborators shipped samples in one of three forms: frozen whole blood, isolated PBMCs, or DNA extracted from either of those sample types. With respect to this clone: No antigen is known for it. No much larger clone exists at a distance of one base, and base qualities are not known.

TCRbeta CDR3 regions were amplified from genomic DNA using the immunoSEQ Assay, a bias-controlled multiplex PCR. Per the authors' processing: Nucleated cell counts per sample were estimated from amplification of reference gene primers within the assay. To quantify the absolute abundance of each unique TCRbeta CDR3 rearrangement, sequence reads were collapsed and filtered. For each sample, productive Simpson clonality was calculated as the square root of Simpson's diversity index over productive rearrangements. The table was pulled from immuneACCESS by TCRdb, which kept in-frame rearrangements only. Such tables lose some clones; where checked, under half of the loss comes from unresolved V genes, and the rest has no known cause. D and trimming come from the DNA, and the V and J calls and clone size come from that table. The sample table contains approximately 230,000 clones; only one count was recorded for roughly four fifths of them. The ten largest clones add up to roughly 9.8% of the sample.

Here is what the overall study found, with its caveats: The amount of clinical and demographic metadata varied by source and participant and was provided uncurated.

The TCR sequence derives from an older man with acute or convalescent COVID-19. The sequencing input was peripheral blood.

The CDR3 reads as follows: CASSQDRTGAGGYTF. The bases read TGCGCCAGCAGCCAAGACCGGACAGGTGCGGGTGGCTACACCTTC. This sequence uses TRBV4-1 and TRBJ1-2; TRBD1 agrees with 7 junctional bases. After removal of 0 bases from V and 7 bases from J, the junction retains 8 bases not matched to a gene. Including the terminal cysteine and phenylalanine, the CDR3 comprises 15 residues. Only the CDR3 DNA is retained, 45 bases long and in frame from the first base. As encoded in the germline V gene, CDR1 is MGHRA while CDR2 is YSYEKL.